This paragraph reports one T cell receptor beta chain. Which antigen it targets is not known. No base qualities exist here, and no much larger clone lies one base off it. This entry is derived from a study of siplizumab effects on memory and regulatory T cells (dated by TCRdb to about 2019). Regarding the research as a whole: The study looked at the effect of siplizumab, an anti-CD2 antibody, on alloreactive T-cell subsets in allogeneic mixed lymphocyte reactions made from human PBMCs. Points the paper makes about the study in general: Because sequences below about 10^-5 frequency were poorly captured, only a minor fraction of alloreactive clones could be mapped to unstimulated subsets. Roughly 80-97% of proliferating CD4+ or CD8+ clones could not be assigned a naive or memory phenotype. The suppressive function of proliferating Tregs from siplizumab cultures was not functionally confirmed. Unstimulated naive T cells appeared to be more diverse than memory T cells, and naive cells seemed to make a substantial contribution to the alloresponse. Among mappable alloreactive CD4+ clones, an average Treg-derived fraction of about 70% was observed with siplizumab, compared with 26.9% in control reactions. Siplizumab significantly lowered the cumulative frequency of alloreactive sequences that could be traced to unstimulated CD4+ memory T cells.

TCRbeta CDR3 sequencing was performed on sorted unstimulated T cells and on proliferating T cells recovered from mixed lymphocyte reactions. Fresh whole blood from around 11 HLA-typed healthy donors was used to isolate PBMCs. To map where alloreactive clones came from, CD4+ regulatory T cells in the unstimulated state were FACS-sorted. The library was made by the immunoSEQ multiplex PCR assay. Approximately 10^5 TCR templates per sample were assayed on the deep sequencing platform. Genomic DNA extracted from sorted T cells was used for TCRbeta CDR3 sequencing. In the authors' own workflow: The R programming language was used for clonal analysis of the TCRbeta CDR3 data. Comparing unstimulated samples against CFSE-low samples taken after the reaction was how alloreactive CD4+ and CD8+ clones were defined. By matching sequences to the repertoires of sorted unstimulated Treg and non-Treg cells, each alloreactive CD4+ clone was assigned a regulatory or non-regulatory origin. TCRdb took over this immuneACCESS table, retaining in-frame rearrangements with V and J assigned. Such tables are incomplete; in checked studies, under half of the missing clones stem from an unresolved V gene, and the remainder is unexplained. Clone size and V and J calls were adopted from that table, with D and trimming inferred from the DNA. The sample data list about 110,000 clones, and 90% to 95% of these were observed just once. Under 0.75% of the sample comes from the top ten.

From V the trimming removes 4 bases and from J it removes 4 bases, while the gene matches leave 6 bases of the junction unaccounted for. CDR1 and CDR2 are drawn from the germline V gene: SGHRS, YFSETQ. The CDR3 numbers 14 residues from cysteine through phenylalanine. Of the read, only the CDR3 DNA is kept; its 42 bases are in frame from base 1. This clonotype originated in a human donor in good health. In this chain, TRBV5-1 is recombined with TRBJ1-2; 8 of the junction bases match TRBD1. Sequences were obtained from Tregs sorted from blood. The CDR3: CASSLRGQGYGYTF. The nucleotide sequence reads as follows: TGCGCCAGCAGCCTCCGCGGACAGGGCTATGGCTACACCTTC.